This TCR beta chain was sequenced during a study of blood T cell repertoires in COVID-19. The V end was cut by 4 bases, the J end by 10 bases, with 17 bases between. The CDR3 totals 15 residues. The germline V gene has CDR1 LNHDA and CDR2 SQIVND (reference sequence). TCRdb's table, derived via immunoSEQ multiplex PCR, lists solely in-frame clones and lacks some. Seen here are 98,000 or so clones, more than 80% observed once, and the top ten hold around a quarter. The TCR sequence derives from a man in his fifties or sixties with acute or convalescent COVID-19. The chain recombines TRBV19 with TRBJ1-6; a weak D match, TRBD1 (5 bases). Sequenced: peripheral blood. The CDR3 region is CASSTPGTRSSPLHF. CDR3 DNA sequence: TGTGCCAGTAGTACCCCGGGGACTCGTAGCTCACCCCTCCACTTT. The complete variable domain, with remaining parts taken from reference TRBV19 and TRBJ1-6, reads DGGITQSPKYLFRKEGQNVTLSCEQNLNHDAMYWYRQDPGQGLRLIYYSQIVNDFQKGDIAEGYSVSREKKESFPLTVTSAQKNPTAFYLCASSTPGTRSSPLHFGNGTRLTVT.